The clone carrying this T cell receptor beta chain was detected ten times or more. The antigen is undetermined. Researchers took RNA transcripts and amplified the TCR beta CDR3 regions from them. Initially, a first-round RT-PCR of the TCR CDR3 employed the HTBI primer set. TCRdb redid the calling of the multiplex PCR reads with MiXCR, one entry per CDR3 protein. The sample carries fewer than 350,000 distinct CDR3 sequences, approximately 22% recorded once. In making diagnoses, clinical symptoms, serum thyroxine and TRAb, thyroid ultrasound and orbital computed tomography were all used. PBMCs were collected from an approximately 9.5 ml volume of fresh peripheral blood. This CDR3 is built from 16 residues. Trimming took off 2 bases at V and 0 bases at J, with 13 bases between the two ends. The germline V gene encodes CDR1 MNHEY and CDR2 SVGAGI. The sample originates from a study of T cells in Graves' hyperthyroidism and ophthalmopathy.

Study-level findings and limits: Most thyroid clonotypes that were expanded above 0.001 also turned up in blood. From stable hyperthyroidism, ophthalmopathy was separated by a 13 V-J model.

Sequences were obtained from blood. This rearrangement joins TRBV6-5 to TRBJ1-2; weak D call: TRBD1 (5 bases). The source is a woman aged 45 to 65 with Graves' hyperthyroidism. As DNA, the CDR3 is TGTGCCAGCAGTTACGGCGGCAGGGCCTCTAACTATGGCTACACCTTC. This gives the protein CASSYGGRASNYGYTF.